This T cell receptor (beta chain) was profiled in a study of blood T cell repertoires in COVID-19. About the study: The cDNA or gDNA used as material had been derived from T cells, B-cell-depleted T cells, or PBMCs.

Clones were read by immunoSEQ multiplex PCR, and TCRdb kept only the in-frame ones, dropping some. The repertoire holds roughly 250,000 clones, with 75% to 90% as singletons. The V gene end was trimmed by 1 base and the J gene end by 4 bases; junction bases not matched to a gene: 13. Germline V gene lookup returns CDR1 LGHDT and CDR2 YNNKEL (reference sequence). The CDR3 sequence is 19 residues long. The origin of this receptor is a woman aged 40 to 50 with acute or convalescent COVID-19. This chain links TRBV3-1 (or the pseudogene TRBV3-2) with TRBJ2-2, with 9 bases matching TRBD2. Sequenced sample: peripheral blood. The CDR3 spells CASSQGRGVRGGFTGELFF. Written as DNA, the CDR3 is TGTGCCAGCAGCCAAGGACGGGGTGTGCGGGGGGGCTTCACCGGGGAGCTGTTTTTT.